The source of this T cell receptor (beta chain) is a study of blood T cell repertoires in COVID-19. Study details: Italy, Spain and the United States were the sources of the convalescent and acute COVID-19 samples. From T cells, B-cell-depleted T cells, or PBMCs came the material, which was cDNA or gDNA.

A single count supports this clone. In the study's own analysis: Scientists estimated how many nucleated cells there were by amplifying reference gene primers. Clones were sequenced by immunoSEQ multiplex PCR, and TCRdb holds only the in-frame ones, with some missing. That table supplies the V and J calls and clone size; D and trimming were determined from the DNA. There are some 120,000 clones in the sample; roughly 86% occur only once, and roughly 5.4% lies in the top ten. The source material was peripheral blood. The clonotype originates from a human donor in a cohort sampled during active COVID-19.

The CDR3 region has the DNA TGTGCTAGTGGTAATGAGTACCAAGAGACCCAGTACTTC. Its protein is CASGNEYQETQYF. This chain links TRBV12-5 with TRBJ2-5; D ambiguous. The CDR3 loop spans 13 amino acids. V lost 5 bases, J lost 0 bases, and 7 bases lay in between. Germline loops: CDR1 LGHNT, CDR2 FRNRAP.